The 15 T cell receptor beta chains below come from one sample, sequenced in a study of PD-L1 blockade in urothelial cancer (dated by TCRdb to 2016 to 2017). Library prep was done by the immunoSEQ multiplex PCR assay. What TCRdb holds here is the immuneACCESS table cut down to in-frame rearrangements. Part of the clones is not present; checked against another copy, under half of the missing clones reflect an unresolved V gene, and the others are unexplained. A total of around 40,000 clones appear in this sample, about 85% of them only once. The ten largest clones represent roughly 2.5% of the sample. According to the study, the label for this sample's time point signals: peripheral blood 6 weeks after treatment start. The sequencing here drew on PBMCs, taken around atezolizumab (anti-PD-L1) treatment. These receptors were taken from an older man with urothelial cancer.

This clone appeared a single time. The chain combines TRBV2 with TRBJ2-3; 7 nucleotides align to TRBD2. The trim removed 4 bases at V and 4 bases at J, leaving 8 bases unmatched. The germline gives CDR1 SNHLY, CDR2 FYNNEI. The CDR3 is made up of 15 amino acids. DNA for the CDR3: TGTGCCAGCAGTGGACGCGGGAGAAATTCAGATACGCAGTATTTT. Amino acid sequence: CASSGRGRNSDTQYF.

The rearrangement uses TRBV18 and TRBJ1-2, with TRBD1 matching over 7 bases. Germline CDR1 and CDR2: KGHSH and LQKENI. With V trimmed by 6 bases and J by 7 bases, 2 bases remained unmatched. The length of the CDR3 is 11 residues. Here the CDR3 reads CASSGDSGYTF. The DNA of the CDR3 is TGTGCCAGCTCTGGGGACAGTGGCTACACCTTC.

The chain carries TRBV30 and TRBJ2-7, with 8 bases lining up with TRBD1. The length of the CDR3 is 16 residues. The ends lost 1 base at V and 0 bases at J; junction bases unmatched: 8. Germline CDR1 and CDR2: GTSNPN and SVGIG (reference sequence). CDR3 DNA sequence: TGTGCCTGGAGTGGAAAACAGGGGGGCTACTCCTACGAGCAGTACTTC. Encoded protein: CAWSGKQGGYSYEQYF.

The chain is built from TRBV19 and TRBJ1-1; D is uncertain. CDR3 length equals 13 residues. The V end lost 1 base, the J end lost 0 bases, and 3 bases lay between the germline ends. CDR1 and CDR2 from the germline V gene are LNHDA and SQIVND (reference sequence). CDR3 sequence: CASSIGMNTEAFF. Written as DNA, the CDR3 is TGTGCCAGTAGTATAGGTATGAACACTGAAGCTTTCTTT. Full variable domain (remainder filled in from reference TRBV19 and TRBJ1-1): DGGITQSPKYLFRKEGQNVTLSCEQNLNHDAMYWYRQDPGQGLRLIYYSQIVNDFQKGDIAEGYSVSREKKESFPLTVTSAQKNPTAFYLCASSIGMNTEAFFGQGTRLTVV.

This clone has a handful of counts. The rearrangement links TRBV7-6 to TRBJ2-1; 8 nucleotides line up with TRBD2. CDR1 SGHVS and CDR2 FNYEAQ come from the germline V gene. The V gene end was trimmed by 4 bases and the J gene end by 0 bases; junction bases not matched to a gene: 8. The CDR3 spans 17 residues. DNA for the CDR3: TGTGCCAGCAGCTCTGCGGGACTAGGGAGCTCCTACAATGAGCAGTTCTTC. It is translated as CASSSAGLGSSYNEQFF.

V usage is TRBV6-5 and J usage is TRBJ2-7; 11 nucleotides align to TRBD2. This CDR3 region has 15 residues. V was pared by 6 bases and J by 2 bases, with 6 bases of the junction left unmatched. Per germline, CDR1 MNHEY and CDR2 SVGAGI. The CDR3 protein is CASRARLAGPYEQYF. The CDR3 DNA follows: TGTGCCAGCAGGGCTCGACTAGCGGGACCCTACGAGCAGTACTTC.

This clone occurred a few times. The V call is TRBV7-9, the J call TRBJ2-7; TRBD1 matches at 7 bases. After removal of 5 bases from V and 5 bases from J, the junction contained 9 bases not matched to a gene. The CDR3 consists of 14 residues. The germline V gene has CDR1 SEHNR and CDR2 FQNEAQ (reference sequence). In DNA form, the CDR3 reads TGTGCCAGCAGCCGCGTACAGGGGTCCCACGAGCAGTACTTC. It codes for CASSRVQGSHEQYF. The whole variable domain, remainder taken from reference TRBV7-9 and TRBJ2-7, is DTGVSQNPRHKITKRGQNVTFRCDPISEHNRLYWYRQTLGQGPEFLTYFQNEAQLEKSRLLSDRFSAERPKGSFSTLEIQRTEQGDSAMYLCASSRVQGSHEQYFGPGTRLTVT.

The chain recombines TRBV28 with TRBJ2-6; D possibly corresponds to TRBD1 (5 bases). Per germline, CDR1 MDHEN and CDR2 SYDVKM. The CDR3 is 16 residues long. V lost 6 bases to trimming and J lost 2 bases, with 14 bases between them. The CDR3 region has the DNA TGTGCCAGCAGGGCCCTGACAGACGCTGGGGCCAACGTCCTGACTTTC. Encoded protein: CASRALTDAGANVLTF.

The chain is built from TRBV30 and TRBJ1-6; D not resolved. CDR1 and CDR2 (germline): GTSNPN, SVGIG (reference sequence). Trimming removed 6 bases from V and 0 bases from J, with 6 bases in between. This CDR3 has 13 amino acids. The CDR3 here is CACHSSYNSPLHF. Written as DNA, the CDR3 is TGTGCCTGCCATAGCTCCTATAATTCACCCCTCCACTTT.

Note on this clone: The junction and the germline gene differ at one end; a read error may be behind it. The CDR3 DNA reads TGTGCCAGCGGCGTCGGGGGACGGGGTGAAAAACTGTTTTTT. Translation: CASGVGGRGEKLFF. The chain carries TRBV9 and TRBJ1-4; a weak D match, TRBD1 (5 bases). CDR3 size: 14 residues. Germline CDR1 SGDLS, CDR2 YYNGEE.

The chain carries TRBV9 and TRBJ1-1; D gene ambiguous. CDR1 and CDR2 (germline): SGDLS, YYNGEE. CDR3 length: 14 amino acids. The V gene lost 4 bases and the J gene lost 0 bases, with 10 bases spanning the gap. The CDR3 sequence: CASSKAAMNTEAFF. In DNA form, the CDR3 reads TGTGCCAGCAGCAAAGCGGCAATGAACACTGAAGCTTTCTTT.

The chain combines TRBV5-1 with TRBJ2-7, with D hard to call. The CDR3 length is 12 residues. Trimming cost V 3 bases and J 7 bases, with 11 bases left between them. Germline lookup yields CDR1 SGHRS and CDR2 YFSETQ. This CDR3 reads CASSSLSSEQYF. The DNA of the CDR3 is TGCGCCAGCAGCTCCCTCTCTAGTGAGCAGTACTTC.

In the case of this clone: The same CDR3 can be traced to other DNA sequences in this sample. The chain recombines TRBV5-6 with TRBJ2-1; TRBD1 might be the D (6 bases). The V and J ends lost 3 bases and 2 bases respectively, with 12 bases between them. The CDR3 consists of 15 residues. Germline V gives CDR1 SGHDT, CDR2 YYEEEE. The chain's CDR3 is CASSSQGLTYNEQFF. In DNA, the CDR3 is TGTGCCAGCAGCTCACAGGGCCTAACCTACAATGAGCAGTTCTTC.

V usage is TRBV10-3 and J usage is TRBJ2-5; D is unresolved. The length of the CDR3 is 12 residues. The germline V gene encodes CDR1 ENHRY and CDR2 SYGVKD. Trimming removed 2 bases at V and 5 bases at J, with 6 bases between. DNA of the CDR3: TGTGCCATCAGTGAGGGCGGTGAGACCCAGTACTTC. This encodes CAISEGGETQYF.

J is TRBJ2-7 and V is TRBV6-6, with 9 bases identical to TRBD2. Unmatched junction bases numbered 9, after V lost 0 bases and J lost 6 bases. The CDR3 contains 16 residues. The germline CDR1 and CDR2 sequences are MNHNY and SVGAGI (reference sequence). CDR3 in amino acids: CASSYSASGTSFEQYF. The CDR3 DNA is TGTGCCAGCAGTTACTCCGCTTCCGGGACTAGCTTCGAGCAGTACTTC.